This record covers a single T cell receptor beta chain. The antigen this receptor binds is unknown. The input lacks base qualities; no much larger clone sits a single base away. TCR beta CDR3 regions were amplified from RNA transcripts. For the first round of RT-PCR on the TCR CDR3, the HTBI primer set was used together with the Qiagen OneStep RT-PCR kit. Libraries were constructed in a second round of multiplex PCR, after which size selection and purification were performed. Paired-end sequencing of the libraries was performed with 100 bp reads on an Illumina HiSeq2000. Processing in the source paper ran as follows. SOAPnuke was used to process the raw data, removing reads that contained adapters or uncalled bases, had a mean Phred below 15, or lacked an exact match to the constant primer or identifier. COPE v1.2.5 was used to merge high-quality paired reads, and clonotypes were defined as unique nucleotide sequences. Clonotypes were aligned to IMGT TRBV, TRBD and TRBJ reference segments using MiTCR v1.1. Analysis was restricted to V-J combinations with a frequency above 0.0001, which covered about 99% of repertoires. A TCS score was defined as the ratio of F50 (clonal expansion) to E x V (chaos), with BLOSUM62-based TCRdist applied between CDR3 peptides within each V-J. Welch's t-statistics and random forest reduced around 550 V-J features to about 13, which were used in a naive Bayes classifier (R e1071). The raw public reads went through TCRdb reprocessing: fastp at Q25, MiXCR clone calling, in-frame beta chains kept. CDR3 protein duplicates are merged, each entry listing the most common genes and DNA. TCRdb's processing, not the authors' own work, is the source of the V and J calls. In all, the sample holds 350,000 or so distinct CDR3 sequences, and 15% to 20% of those were seen once. The ten most abundant clones make up around 15% of the sample.

There are 16 amino acids in the CDR3, from cysteine to phenylalanine inclusive. Kept here is only the CDR3 DNA, which spans 48 bases and is read in frame from base 1. Germline trimming amounts to 5 bases on V and 1 base on J, with 4 as the count of junction bases outside the gene matches. In the germline V gene, CDR1 corresponds to SGHAT and CDR2 to FQNNGV. Moderately to severely active disease, a Clinical Activity Score of at least 3, a NOSPECS grade of at least 4, and a duration under 3 months were present in ophthalmopathy patients. Any patient with an uncontrolled infection, another autoimmune disease, pregnancy or lactation was excluded. Diagnoses were based on clinical symptoms, serum thyroxine and TRAb, thyroid ultrasound and orbital computed tomography. PBMCs were isolated from 10 ml of fresh peripheral blood by Ficoll-Paque density gradient centrifugation. Total RNA was extracted using Trizol reagent, and RNA quality was assessed on an Agilent 2100 Bioanalyzer.

This entry comes from a study of T cells in Graves' hyperthyroidism and ophthalmopathy (dated 2019 in TCRdb). In terms of the full investigation: Peripheral blood samples were taken at the time of initial diagnosis, prior to any treatment. An independent validation cohort of around 19 hyperthyroidism patients and approximately 16 patients who later progressed to ophthalmopathy tested prospective prediction of ophthalmopathy. After sampling, hyperthyroidism patients received methimazole starting at 30 mg daily, and ophthalmopathy patients received high-dose intravenous methylprednisolone. A discovery cohort of about a hundred patients, about 44 with Graves' ophthalmopathy and 57 with stable Graves' hyperthyroidism, was used to find distinguishing TCR V-J signatures. TCR Vbeta CDR3 sequencing of approximately 140 peripheral blood samples (more than 40 ophthalmopathy, 75 to 80 hyperthyroidism and about 17 progressor patients) is reported in the paper. Thyroid tissue and blood T-cell repertoires from six Graves' hyperthyroidism patients were also compared in the study. For training and testing, the 95 to 100 patients in the discovery cohort were randomly divided in a 7:3 ratio.

Paper-wide results and their limitations: Most expanded thyroid clonotypes (frequency above 0.001) were also detected in blood, a finding suggesting that blood repertoires may reflect thyroid immune responses. Sample size was not statistically predetermined, and investigators were not blinded to group allocation. In validation, progression to ophthalmopathy was predicted by the model with roughly 69% sensitivity and around 75% specificity, a median of approximately 6.5 months before onset. A model built on a 13 V-J signature distinguished ophthalmopathy from stable hyperthyroidism, reaching around 90% sensitivity and 81.08% specificity in cross-validation and 80%/75% in testing.

What was sequenced was blood. This receptor was identified in a middle-aged woman with Graves' ophthalmopathy. In this chain, TRBV11-2 is recombined with TRBJ2-2; TRBD2 fits 10 bases in the junction. The DNA sequence reads TGTGCCAGCAGCCCACGACTAGCGGGGAACACCGGGGAGCTGTTTTTT. Its protein reads: CASSPRLAGNTGELFF. This CDR3, with the reference TRBV11-2 and TRBJ2-2 proteins standing in past its ends, gives the full variable domain EAGVAQSPRYKIIEKRQSVAFWCNPISGHATLYWYQQILGQGPKLLIQFQNNGVVDDSQLPKDRFSAERLKGVDSTLKIQPAKLEDSAVYLCASSPRLAGNTGELFFGEGSRLTVL.